The T cell receptor beta chain under discussion was sequenced for a study of T cells after somatic rescue of genetic block. Data came from immunoSEQ multiplex PCR; TCRdb stores just in-frame clones and leaves some out. The sample has 55,000 to 75,000 clones, 85% to 95% seen once. Per the germline V gene, CDR1 is SGHVS and CDR2 is FQNEAQ. The V gene lost 3 bases and the J gene lost 1 base, with 10 bases spanning the gap. This CDR3 has 15 residues. The chain couples TRBV7-8 to TRBJ2-1; perhaps TRBD1 as D (7 bases). Sequenced sample: peripheral blood mononuclear cells (PBMCs). This TCR was recovered from a middle-aged man. The CDR3 region is CASSFQGGSYNEQFF. CDR3 bases: TGTGCCAGCAGCTTTCAGGGGGGATCCTACAATGAGCAGTTCTTC.